This passage covers 9 T cell receptor beta chains from one sample sequenced in a study of chemoradiotherapy in HPV16-positive cancers. The protocol was immunoSEQ multiplex PCR, while the TCRdb copy is restricted to in-frame clones and leaves out a portion. The sample lists under 15,000 clones, 60% to 75% occurring once. This material was acquired from a patient who underwent chemoradiotherapy. These receptors were taken from a human donor with HPV-associated anogenital cancer.

CDR3 loop: CASSQPSGEKNIQYF. The CDR3 nucleotides are TGTGCCAGCAGCCAGCCTTCAGGGGAGAAAAACATTCAGTACTTC. The chain recombines TRBV14 with TRBJ2-4; D is perhaps TRBD1 (6 bases). CDR3 length equals 15 residues. Germline V gene lookup returns CDR1 SGHDN and CDR2 FVKESK. V lost 3 bases and J lost 4, with 13 bases in between.

A few counts support this clone. V is TRBV14 and J is TRBJ1-2, with a weak D call TRBD1 (6 bases). The CDR3 is 15 amino acids. Germline V CDR1 and CDR2: SGHDN, FVKESK. The V end was cut by 0 bases, the J end by 6 bases, with 14 bases between. This chain's CDR3 is CASSQDVWPGDGYTF. The DNA of the CDR3 is TGTGCCAGCAGCCAAGATGTTTGGCCAGGGGATGGCTACACCTTC.

The chain uses TRBV11-1 and TRBJ1-2; a weak D match, TRBD1 (5 bases). CDR1 is SGHAT, CDR2 FQDESV, per germline (reference sequence). This CDR3 is 14 amino acids long. V was cut by 4 bases and J by 2 bases, with 11 bases left in between. CDR3 bases: TGTGCCAGCAGCTGGGGCTCAGGGAACTATGGCTACACCTTC. Amino acid sequence: CASSWGSGNYGYTF.

Written as DNA, the CDR3 is TGTGCCAGCAGCCTCGCCTGGGGAGACGGGGCAGATACGCAGTATTTT. Translating gives CASSLAWGDGADTQYF. The chain uses TRBV5-6 and TRBJ2-3; possibly TRBD2 for D (5 bases). Trimming shortened V by 4 bases and J by 4 bases, and 19 bases separated the two germline ends. The CDR3 spans 16 residues. Germline CDR1 SGHDT, CDR2 YYEEEE.

The rearrangement joins TRBV28 to TRBJ2-3; D gene ambiguous. CDR1 and CDR2 (germline): MDHEN, SYDVKM. Trimming pared 3 bases from V and 3 bases from J, leaving 4 bases between. The CDR3 contains 12 residues. The CDR3 bases are TGTGCCAGCAGTTTCTCTACAGATACGCAGTATTTT. This gives the protein CASSFSTDTQYF.

V and J are TRBV2 and TRBJ2-3; no clear D gene. V lost 6 bases and J lost 5, with 12 bases in between. There are 13 residues in the CDR3. The germline V gene encodes CDR1 SNHLY and CDR2 FYNNEI. The CDR3 here is CASSRTLGDTQYF. In DNA form, the CDR3 reads TGTGCCAGCAGCCGGACCTTGGGAGATACGCAGTATTTT.

This clone was seen once. This chain connects TRBV4-2 to TRBJ2-3, with 10 bases matching TRBD2. The CDR3 runs 16 residues. V dropped 4 bases and J dropped 1; count of bases not matched to a gene: 5. Germline lookup yields CDR1 LGHNA and CDR2 YNFKEQ. The CDR3 is CASSPAGGSGTDTQYF. The CDR3 coding sequence is TGTGCCAGCAGCCCAGCGGGAGGGTCGGGCACAGATACGCAGTATTTT.

This chain links TRBV6-5 with TRBJ2-1; D uncertain. The germline CDR1 and CDR2 sequences are MNHEY and SVGAGI. V lost 0 bases and J 4 bases, leaving 10 bases between the germline ends. CDR3 length: 15 residues. This chain's CDR3 is CASSYSGPQYNEQFF. CDR3 DNA sequence: TGTGCCAGCAGTTACTCTGGGCCCCAATACAATGAGCAGTTCTTC.

In its sample, this clone was seen a few times. The chain recombines TRBV10-1 with TRBJ2-6; no definite D call. CDR3 length equals 15 residues. Germline V lookup: CDR1 WNHNN, CDR2 SYGVQD (reference sequence). The ends were cut back, 4 bases at V and 2 bases at J, with 9 bases in the middle. Here the CDR3 reads CASSGGGPGANVLTF. For the CDR3, the DNA is TGCGCCAGCAGTGGTGGTGGACCTGGGGCCAACGTCCTGACTTTC.